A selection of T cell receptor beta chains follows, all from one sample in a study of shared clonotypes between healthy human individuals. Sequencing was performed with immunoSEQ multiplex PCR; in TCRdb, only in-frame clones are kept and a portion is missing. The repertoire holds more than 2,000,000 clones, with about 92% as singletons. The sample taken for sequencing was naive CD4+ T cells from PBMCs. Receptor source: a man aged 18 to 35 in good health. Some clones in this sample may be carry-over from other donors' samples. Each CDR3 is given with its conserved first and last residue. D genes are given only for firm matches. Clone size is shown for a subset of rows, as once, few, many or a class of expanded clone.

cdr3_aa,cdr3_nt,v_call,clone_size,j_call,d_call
CASSANFGGGYRKKMNTEAFF,TGTGCCAGCTCAGCCAACTTCGGAGGGGGCTACCGAAAAAAAATGAACACTGAAGCTTTCTTT,TRBV18,NA,TRBJ1-1,TRBD1
CSVGPPYDTEAFF,TGCAGCGTCGGACCGCCCTACGACACTGAAGCTTTCTTT,TRBV29-1,NA,TRBJ1-1,NA
CASSLRAGGTEAFF,TGTGCCAGCAGTTTGAGGGCCGGCGGCACTGAAGCTTTCTTT,TRBV28,NA,TRBJ1-1,NA
CASQSRDSAGYEQYF,TGTGCCAGTCAGTCGCGGGATAGCGCCGGGTACGAGCAGTACTTC,TRBV19,once,TRBJ2-7,NA
CASSFGRENEQYF,TGTGCCAGCAGCTTCGGCAGGGAGAACGAGCAGTACTTC,TRBV5-5,NA,TRBJ2-7,NA
CASLDRAGNTIYF,TGTGCCAGTCTGGACAGGGCTGGAAACACCATATATTTT,TRBV19,NA,TRBJ1-3,TRBD1
CSVRDGQTYEQYF,TGCAGCGTCCGGGACGGACAAACCTACGAGCAGTACTTC,TRBV29-1,NA,TRBJ2-7,NA
CASSPRGFGYTF,TGTGCCAGCTCGCCTCGGGGATTCGGCTACACCTTC,TRBV18,NA,TRBJ1-2,NA
CASSQDKGLEQFF,TGTGCCAGCAGCCAAGATAAGGGCCTTGAGCAGTTCTTC,TRBV4-2,once,TRBJ2-1,NA
CASSLGGNYGYTF,TGTGCCAGCAGTTTGGGGGGGAACTATGGCTACACCTTC,TRBV28,NA,TRBJ1-2,NA
CASSSERSTGELFF,TGCGCCAGCAGCTCTGAGCGGTCCACCGGGGAGCTGTTTTTT,TRBV5-1,NA,TRBJ2-2,NA
CASSPPPNQPQHF,TGTGCCAGCAGTCCTCCCCCCAATCAGCCCCAGCATTTT,TRBV28,NA,TRBJ1-5,NA
CASSLGTGTGGADTQYF,TGCGCCAGCAGCTTGGGTACCGGGACAGGGGGCGCGGATACGCAGTATTTT,TRBV5-1,NA,TRBJ2-3,TRBD1
CASSLLVAGGSSYEQYF,TGTGCCAGCAGCTTGTTGGTAGCGGGAGGAAGCTCCTACGAGCAGTACTTC,TRBV5-6,NA,TRBJ2-7,TRBD2
CASSPPGGLSTDTQYF,TGTGCCAGCAGTCCTCCAGGGGGCCTTAGCACAGATACGCAGTATTTT,TRBV28,NA,TRBJ2-3,TRBD1
CASIPPGLRGTGELFF,TGTGCCAGCATCCCCCCCGGCCTGCGGGGCACCGGGGAGCTGTTTTTT,TRBV7-8,NA,TRBJ2-2,NA
CASSYHGTGELEAFF,TGTGCCAGCAGTTACCATGGGACAGGGGAACTTGAAGCTTTCTTT,TRBV6-5,once,TRBJ1-1,TRBD1
CSVGAAGVGYTF,TGCAGCGTTGGAGCGGCAGGGGTTGGCTACACCTTC,TRBV29-1,NA,TRBJ1-2,NA
CASSYTDSGNTIYF,TGTGCCAGCAGTTACACCGACTCTGGAAACACCATATATTTT,TRBV11-1,few,TRBJ1-3,NA
CASSPNFYEQYF,TGTGCCAGCAGCCCCAACTTCTACGAGCAGTACTTC,TRBV7-8,NA,TRBJ2-7,NA
CASSHGQGKNTEAFF,TGCGCCAGCAGCCATGGACAGGGGAAGAACACTGAAGCTTTCTTT,TRBV5-1,NA,TRBJ1-1,TRBD1
CASRTGALLNTEAFF,TGTGCCAGTAGAACAGGGGCCCTACTGAACACTGAAGCTTTCTTT,TRBV19,NA,TRBJ1-1,TRBD1
CASSPLTPYGWYF,TGTGCCAGCAGTCCCCTGACCCCTTATGGGTGGTATTTT,TRBV27,NA,TRBJ2-3,NA
CASSPPNRVSYGYTF,TGTGCCAGCTCACCACCGAACAGGGTGAGCTATGGCTACACCTTC,TRBV18,NA,TRBJ1-2,NA
CASTLGGRGYEQFF,TGTGCCAGCACCCTGGGCGGGAGGGGGTATGAGCAGTTCTTC,TRBV7-2,NA,TRBJ2-1,TRBD2
CASSQEMGTEAFF,TGTGCCAGCAGCCAAGAAATGGGCACTGAAGCTTTCTTT,TRBV11-1,NA,TRBJ1-1,NA
CATSRVRSFYEQYF,TGTGCCACCAGCAGAGTCCGGAGCTTTTACGAGCAGTACTTC,TRBV15,NA,TRBJ2-7,NA
CASRGPAGSNTEAFF,TGTGCCAGCAGAGGCCCAGCAGGGTCGAACACTGAAGCTTTCTTT,TRBV2,NA,TRBJ1-1,NA
CASSDPRGTNEKLFF,TGTGCCAGCAGTGACCCACGAGGGACTAATGAAAAACTGTTTTTT,TRBV25-1,NA,TRBJ1-4,NA
CASSAGTGRTEAFF,TGTGCCAGCAGCGCCGGGACAGGGCGAACTGAAGCTTTCTTT,TRBV11-1,NA,TRBJ1-1,TRBD1
CASSVDAGVGQNTQYF,TGTGCCAGCAGCGTAGATGCGGGAGTAGGACAGAATACGCAGTATTTT,TRBV9,NA,TRBJ2-3,NA
CASSRAGTAVGDEQFF,TGCGCCAGCAGCCGGGCGGGGACGGCGGTGGGGGATGAGCAGTTCTTC,TRBV5-1,once,TRBJ2-1,NA
CASSQNSGGNIQYF,TGTGCCAGCAGCCAAAATTCAGGGGGAAACATTCAGTACTTC,TRBV7-3,NA,TRBJ2-4,TRBD1
CASSPRTGSEQYF,TGTGCCAGCAGTCCCAGGACAGGGAGCGAGCAGTACTTC,TRBV28,NA,TRBJ2-7,TRBD1
CASSLVPSTSGVQETQYF,TGCGCCAGCAGCTTGGTACCTTCGACTAGCGGAGTACAAGAGACCCAGTACTTC,TRBV5-1,NA,TRBJ2-5,TRBD2
CSVRNRGRGVVETQYF,TGCAGCGTTCGCAACCGGGGGAGGGGAGTAGTGGAGACCCAGTACTTC,TRBV29-1,NA,TRBJ2-5,TRBD2
CASSYLRLGGGEQYF,TGTGCCAGCAGTTACTTGCGACTGGGGGGAGGGGAGCAGTACTTC,TRBV6-5,NA,TRBJ2-7,TRBD2
CASSQVFRGVGYTF,TGTGCCAGCAGCCAAGTCTTTCGAGGGGTCGGCTACACCTTC,TRBV14,NA,TRBJ1-2,NA
CASSDGRSTDTQYF,TGTGCCAGCAGTGATGGGCGGAGCACAGATACGCAGTATTTT,TRBV2,NA,TRBJ2-3,NA
CASSEASGGAQTQYF,TGTGCCAGCAGTGAAGCGTCAGGGGGAGCGCAGACCCAGTACTTC,TRBV2,NA,TRBJ2-5,TRBD1
CASSLGQQMEQYF,TGTGCCAGCAGCTTAGGGCAGCAGATGGAGCAGTACTTC,TRBV7-7,once,TRBJ2-7,NA
CASSGTGVNTEAFF,TGCGCCAGCAGCGGGACAGGGGTGAACACTGAAGCTTTCTTT,TRBV5-1,NA,TRBJ1-1,TRBD1
CASSQGANYGYTF,TGTGCCAGCAGCCAAGGTGCTAACTATGGCTACACCTTC,TRBV14,NA,TRBJ1-2,NA
CASRATGVLYNEQFF,TGTGCCAGCAGGGCGACAGGGGTCCTCTACAATGAGCAGTTCTTC,TRBV6-1,NA,TRBJ2-1,TRBD1
CASSAASGYSYEQYF,TGTGCCAGCAGCGCGGCTAGCGGCTACTCCTACGAGCAGTACTTC,TRBV9,once,TRBJ2-7,TRBD2
CAWSRRGPYEQYF,TGTGCCTGGAGTAGACGGGGCCCCTACGAGCAGTACTTC,TRBV30,NA,TRBJ2-7,NA
CSVGWSGRQETQYF,TGCAGCGTTGGTTGGAGCGGGAGGCAAGAGACCCAGTACTTC,TRBV29-1,NA,TRBJ2-5,TRBD2
CASSLASAGGASHNEQFF,TGTGCCAGCAGCTTAGCCTCAGCGGGAGGCGCCTCCCACAATGAGCAGTTCTTC,TRBV7-6,NA,TRBJ2-1,TRBD2
CASSRTSEKANEQFF,TGTGCCAGCAGCCGGACGTCAGAGAAAGCCAATGAGCAGTTCTTC,TRBV7-9,NA,TRBJ2-1,NA
CASSGGTGADKLFF,TGTGCCAGCAGCGGTGGGACAGGGGCTGACAAACTGTTTTTT,TRBV4-2,NA,TRBJ1-4,TRBD1
CASSTTGAVGAFF,TGTGCCAGCAGCACGACAGGTGCTGTAGGAGCTTTCTTT,TRBV11-2,NA,TRBJ1-1,NA
CASSLRRGGLIYEQYF,TGTGCCAGCAGCTTACGGAGAGGGGGCCTGATCTACGAGCAGTACTTC,TRBV7-2,NA,TRBJ2-7,TRBD1
CASSLLVPSNTGELFF,TGTGCCAGCTCACTTCTAGTGCCCTCGAACACCGGGGAGCTGTTTTTT,TRBV18,NA,TRBJ2-2,NA
CATGGESGELFF,TGTGCCACAGGAGGCGAGTCCGGGGAGCTGTTTTTT,TRBV2,NA,TRBJ2-2,NA
CATSRIAGGTGNEQFF,TGTGCCACCAGCAGAATAGCGGGGGGGACAGGGAATGAGCAGTTCTTC,TRBV15,NA,TRBJ2-1,TRBD2